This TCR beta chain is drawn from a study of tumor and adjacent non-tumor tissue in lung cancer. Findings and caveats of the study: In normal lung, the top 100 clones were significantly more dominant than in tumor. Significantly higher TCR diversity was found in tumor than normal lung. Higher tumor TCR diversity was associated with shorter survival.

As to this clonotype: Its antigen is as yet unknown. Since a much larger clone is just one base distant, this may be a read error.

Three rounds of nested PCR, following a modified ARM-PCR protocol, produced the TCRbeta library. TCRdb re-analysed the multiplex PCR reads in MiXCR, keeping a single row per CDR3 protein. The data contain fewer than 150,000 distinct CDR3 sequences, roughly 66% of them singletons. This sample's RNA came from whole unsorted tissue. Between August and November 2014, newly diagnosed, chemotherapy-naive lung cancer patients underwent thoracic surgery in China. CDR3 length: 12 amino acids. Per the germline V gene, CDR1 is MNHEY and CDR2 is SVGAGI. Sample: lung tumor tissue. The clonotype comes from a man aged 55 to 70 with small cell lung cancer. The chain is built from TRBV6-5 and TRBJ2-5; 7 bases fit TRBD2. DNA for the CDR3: TGTGCCAGCAGACAACGGGGGGAGACCCATTACTTC. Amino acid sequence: CASRQRGETHYF.